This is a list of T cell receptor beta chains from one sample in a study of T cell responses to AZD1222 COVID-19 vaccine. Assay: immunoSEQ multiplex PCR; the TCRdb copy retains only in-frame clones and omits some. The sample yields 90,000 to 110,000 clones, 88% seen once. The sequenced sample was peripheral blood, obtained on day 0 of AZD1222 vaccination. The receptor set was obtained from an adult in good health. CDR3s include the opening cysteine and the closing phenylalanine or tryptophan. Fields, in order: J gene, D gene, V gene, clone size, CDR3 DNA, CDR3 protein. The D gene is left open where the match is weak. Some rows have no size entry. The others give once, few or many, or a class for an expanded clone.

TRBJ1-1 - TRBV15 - TGTGCCACCAGCCTCGGGGGCCCTGAAGCTTTCTTT CATSLGGPEAFF
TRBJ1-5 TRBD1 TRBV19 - TGTGCCACCAAGCAGGGGGGGGGCAATCAGCCCCAGCATTTT CATKQGGGNQPQHF
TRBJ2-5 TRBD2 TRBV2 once TGTGCCAGCAGTGACCTAGCGGGAGAGACCCAGTACTTC CASSDLAGETQYF
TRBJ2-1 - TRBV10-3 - TGTGCCATCAGTGAGTCGGAGACGGGCAACAATGAGCAGTTCTTC CAISESETGNNEQFF
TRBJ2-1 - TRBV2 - TGTGCCAGCTCAGTTCAGCGGAGCTCCTACAATGAGCAGTTCTTC CASSVQRSSYNEQFF
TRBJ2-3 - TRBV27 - TGTGCCAGCAGTCCAACGGGACACTCAACAGATACGCAGTATTTT CASSPTGHSTDTQYF
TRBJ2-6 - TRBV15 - TGTGCCACCAGGAGATCGCAGGATGGGGCCAACGTCCTGACTTTC CATRRSQDGANVLTF
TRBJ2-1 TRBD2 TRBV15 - TGTGCCACCAGCAGAGCGAGACTAGCGGGGAGTTACAATGAGCAGTTCTTC CATSRARLAGSYNEQFF
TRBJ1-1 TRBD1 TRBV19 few TGTGCCAGTGACAGGGGGCTCTGGACTGAAGCTTTCTTT CASDRGLWTEAFF
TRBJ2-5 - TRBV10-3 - TGTGCCATCGGGCGCCTGGGGGGCGAGCAAGAGACCCAGTACTTC CAIGRLGGEQETQYF
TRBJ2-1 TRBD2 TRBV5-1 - TGCGCCAGCAGGGGGACTAGCGGGACGAGCTCCTACAATGAGCAGTTCTTC CASRGTSGTSSYNEQFF
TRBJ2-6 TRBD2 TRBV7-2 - TGTGCCAGCCGACAGACTAGCCTAAGGGCCAACGTCCTGACTTTC CASRQTSLRANVLTF
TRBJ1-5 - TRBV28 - TGTGCCAGCAGCAAGTACAATCAGCCCCAGCATTTT CASSKYNQPQHF
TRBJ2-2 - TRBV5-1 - TGCGCCAGCAGCTTGGTTCCGGGGTTAAACACCGGGGAGCTGTTTTTT CASSLVPGLNTGELFF
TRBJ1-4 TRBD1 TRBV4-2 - TGTGCCAGCAGCCCGACAGGGGTAACTAATGAAAAACTGTTTTTT CASSPTGVTNEKLFF
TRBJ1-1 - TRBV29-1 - TGCAGCGTTGAGCGGGGGGGGACGAACACTGAAGCTTTCTTT CSVERGGTNTEAFF
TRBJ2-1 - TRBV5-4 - TGTGCCAGCAGCTTGGAAGGGGGTGGGGGCTACAATGAGCAGTTCTTC CASSLEGGGGYNEQFF
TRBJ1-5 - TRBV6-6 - TGTGCCAGCAGTTACGGGAAAGGGGCGGCTCAGCCCCAGCATTTT CASSYGKGAAQPQHF
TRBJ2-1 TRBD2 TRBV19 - TGTGCCAGTATGCCCTTAGCGGGCCGCTACAATGAGCAGTTCTTC CASMPLAGRYNEQFF
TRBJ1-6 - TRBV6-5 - TGTGCCACCTCGTTTGGGGCCGGTAATTCACCCCTCCACTTT CATSFGAGNSPLHF
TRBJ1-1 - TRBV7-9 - TGTGCCAGCAGCTTAAAGGGGGGCCACCTTGAAGCTTTCTTT CASSLKGGHLEAFF
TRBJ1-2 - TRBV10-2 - TGCGCCAGCAGTGAAGGGCCTTTCTATGGCTACACCTTC CASSEGPFYGYTF
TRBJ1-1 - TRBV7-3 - TGTGCCAGCAGCCTCACCCTACGGACAGAAGCTTTCTTT CASSLTLRTEAFF
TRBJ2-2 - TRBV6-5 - TGTGCCAGCGGACCAGTCCCCCCACCCCTGTTTTTT CASGPVPPPLFF
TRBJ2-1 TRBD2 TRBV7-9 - TGTGCCAGCAGCTCAGGACTAGCGGGAAGCAATGAGCAGTTCTTC CASSSGLAGSNEQFF
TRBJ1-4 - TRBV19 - TGTGCCAGTAGTATAAGGCAGGGCCTGTTACTGTTTTTT CASSIRQGLLLFF
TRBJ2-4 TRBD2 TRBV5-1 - TGCGCCAGCAGCTCTTCGGGGCTAGCGGGAGGGCATAACATTCAGTACTTC CASSSSGLAGGHNIQYF
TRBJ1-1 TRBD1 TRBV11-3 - TGTGCCAGCAGCTTAGGAAGGGACAGGGAAGCTTTCTTT CASSLGRDREAFF
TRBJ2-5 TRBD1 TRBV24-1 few TGTGCCACCAGTGGGGGACAGCTAGGGCCCCAGTACTTC CATSGGQLGPQYF
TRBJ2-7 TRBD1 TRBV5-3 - TGTGCCCAGCAGGTTAGACAGGGGATTTCCGAGCAGTACTTC CAQQVRQGISEQYF
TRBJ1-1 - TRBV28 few TGTGCCAGCAGTTTATTTGAAATGAACACTGAAGCTTTCTTT CASSLFEMNTEAFF
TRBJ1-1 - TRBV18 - TGTGCCAGCTCACCATCAACAGCGAGTTTGAACACTGAAGCTTTCTTT CASSPSTASLNTEAFF
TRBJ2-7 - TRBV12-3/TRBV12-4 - TGTGCCAGCAGGCTCGACTACGAGCAGTACTTC CASRLDYEQYF
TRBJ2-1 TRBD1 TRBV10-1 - TGCGCCAGCAGGGGACAGCCGAGCTCCTACAATGAGCAGTTCTTC CASRGQPSSYNEQFF
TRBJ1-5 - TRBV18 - TGTGCCAGCTCACCAGAGGGGTTAAGCAATCAGCCCCAGCATTTT CASSPEGLSNQPQHF
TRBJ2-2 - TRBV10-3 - TGTGCCATCAGTGAGTCGAACCAGCCGAACACCGGGGAGCTGTTTTTT CAISESNQPNTGELFF
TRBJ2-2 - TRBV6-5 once TGTGCCAGCAGTCCTGGGGTCGGGGAGCTGTTTTTT CASSPGVGELFF
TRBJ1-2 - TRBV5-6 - TGTGCCAGCAGCAGCCGACAGGCTAACTATGGCTACACCTTC CASSSRQANYGYTF
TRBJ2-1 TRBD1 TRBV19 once TGTGCCAGTAGTATAGATCTTGTGGTTGGGACAGGGGGCTTTCGTCGTTGGGATGAGCAGTTCTTC CASSIDLVVGTGGFRRWDEQFF
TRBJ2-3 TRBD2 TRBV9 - TGTGCCAGCAGCGGGACTAGCCCCGCTACGCAGTATTTT CASSGTSPATQYF
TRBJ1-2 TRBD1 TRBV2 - TGTGCCAGCGTTAAGGACAGGGGCTATGGCTACACCTTC CASVKDRGYGYTF
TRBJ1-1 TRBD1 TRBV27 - TGTGCCAGCAGTCTGATACAGGGGGCATGGGCTGAAGCTTTCTTT CASSLIQGAWAEAFF
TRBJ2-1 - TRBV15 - TGTGCCACCAGCACCATTAGCTCCTACAATGAGCAGTTCTTC CATSTISSYNEQFF
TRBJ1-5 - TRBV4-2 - TGTGCCAGCAGCCACCCAGGGTCGGGCAATCAGCCCCAGCATTTT CASSHPGSGNQPQHF
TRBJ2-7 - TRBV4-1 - TGCGCCAGCAGCCCCCTCCAGACGGACTCCTACGAGCAGTACTTC CASSPLQTDSYEQYF
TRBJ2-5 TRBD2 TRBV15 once TGTGCCACCAGCAGAGGTGGACTAGCGGGGGGGCAAGAGACCCAGTACTTC CATSRGGLAGGQETQYF
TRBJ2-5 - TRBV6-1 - TGTGCCAGCAGTGAATCACGGGCAGACCAAGAGACCCAGTACTTC CASSESRADQETQYF
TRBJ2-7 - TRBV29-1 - TGCAGCGCAGGGGACATCGGCTACGAGCAGTACTTC CSAGDIGYEQYF
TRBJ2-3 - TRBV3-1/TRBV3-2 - TGTGCCAGCAGCCAAGAAGGCAGGCCCACAGATACGCAGTATTTT CASSQEGRPTDTQYF
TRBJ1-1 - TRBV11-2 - TGTGCCAGCAAATCTTACTCGGGGGGGCCCCTAAAAAAAGCTTTCTTT CASKSYSGGPLKKAFF